This is a list of T cell receptor beta chains from one sample in a study of beta chain features in type 1 diabetes. Sequencing used immunoSEQ multiplex PCR; TCRdb keeps in-frame clones, though not all of them. The table records around 240,000 clones, roughly 17% of them present only once. The sample consisted of naive CD4+ T cells from blood. The receptors originated from a man aged 30 to 45 with type 1 diabetes. CDR3s include the opening cysteine and the closing phenylalanine or tryptophan. A D gene is named only where the DNA matches it firmly. Size is omitted from some rows. Given values are once, few, many or a class for expanded clones.

v_call	d_call	clone_size	j_call	cdr3_nt	cdr3_aa
TRBV7-2	TRBD1	NA	TRBJ2-5	TGTGCCAGCAGCTTTGGGACAGGAAGACAAGAGACCCAGTACTTC	CASSFGTGRQETQYF
TRBV20-1	NA	few	TRBJ1-2	TGCAGTGCCAGGGCATTTGGCTACACCTTC	CSARAFGYTF
TRBV7-9	TRBD1	few	TRBJ2-6	TGTGCCAGCAGCTTAGGACAGGGCCAGTCTGCTGGGGCCAACGTCCTGACTTTC	CASSLGQGQSAGANVLTF
TRBV28	NA	NA	TRBJ2-1	TGTGCCAGCAGTTTGGTACAGGAGTACAATGAGCAGTTCTTC	CASSLVQEYNEQFF
TRBV7-9	NA	few	TRBJ2-3	TGTGCCAGCAGCCGCACAGATACGCAGTATTTT	CASSRTDTQYF
TRBV30	NA	few	TRBJ2-1	TGTGCCTGGAGTGTCGCGGGACAGAGGGGAAATGAGCAGTTCTTC	CAWSVAGQRGNEQFF
TRBV2	TRBD2	NA	TRBJ2-7	TGTGCCAGCAGTGAGGAGCGGGAGGGGTACGAGCAGTACTTC	CASSEEREGYEQYF
TRBV4-3	NA	few	TRBJ2-4	TGCGCCAGCAGCCAAGGACTAGGAACGATCGGGGTGGCCAAAAACATTCAGTACTTC	CASSQGLGTIGVAKNIQYF
TRBV7-9	TRBD2	few	TRBJ2-1	TGTGCCAGCAGCTCTAGCGGGTACAATGAGCAGTTCTTC	CASSSSGYNEQFF
TRBV27	NA	NA	TRBJ1-1	TGTGCCAGCAGTCTAGGGGAAATGAACACTGAAGCTTTCTTT	CASSLGEMNTEAFF
TRBV7-2	TRBD1	few	TRBJ1-2	TGTGCCAGCAGGGACAGGGGATTCTATGGCTACACCTTC	CASRDRGFYGYTF
TRBV4-1	TRBD1	NA	TRBJ2-1	TGCGCCAGCAGGGACCTCAGGGACAGGGAACATGAGCAGTTCTTC	CASRDLRDREHEQFF
TRBV4-1	NA	few	TRBJ2-3	TGCGCCAGCAGCCAAGCTGGCTTGCTGACAGATACGCAGTATTTT	CASSQAGLLTDTQYF
TRBV29-1	NA	few	TRBJ2-5	TGCAGCGTTTCCTCGGGGTTACGAGAGACCCAGTACTTC	CSVSSGLRETQYF
TRBV14	NA	NA	TRBJ2-1	TGTGCCAGCAGCCAAGCCTGGACTACCTCCTGGGAGCAGTTCTTC	CASSQAWTTSWEQFF
TRBV4-1	TRBD1	NA	TRBJ2-7	TGCGCCAGCAGGGGGGGGACAGGGCCCCACGAGCAGTACTTC	CASRGGTGPHEQYF
TRBV7-8	NA	few	TRBJ1-2	TGTGCCAGCAGCCCGGACAGTTCTAACTATGGCTACACCTTC	CASSPDSSNYGYTF
TRBV2	NA	NA	TRBJ1-4	TGTGCCAGCAGGGGGGACACAATAAGTGGTGAAAAACTGTTTTTT	CASRGDTISGEKLFF
TRBV25-1	NA	NA	TRBJ2-7	TGTGCCAGCAGTGGAAACCTGACCTTTAGCTCCTACGAGCAGTACTTC	CASSGNLTFSSYEQYF
TRBV5-1	TRBD1	once	TRBJ2-3	TGCGCCAGCAGCTTAGGGACAGTTCGCACAGATACGCAGTATTTT	CASSLGTVRTDTQYF
TRBV7-2	TRBD2	few	TRBJ2-1	TGTGCCAGCAGCCGTAGGACTAGCTACAATGAGCAGTTCTTC	CASSRRTSYNEQFF
TRBV10-3	TRBD2	NA	TRBJ2-7	TGTGCCATCAGTGAGAGGGGACTAGCCTACGAGCAGTACTTC	CAISERGLAYEQYF
TRBV30	NA	NA	TRBJ1-1	TGTGCCTGGAGTGTACGCTATGAAGCTTTCTTT	CAWSVRYEAFF
TRBV5-4	TRBD1	NA	TRBJ2-6	TGTGCCAGCAGCTCCCCGGGACAGGGGACATCTGGGGCCAACGTCCTGACTTTC	CASSSPGQGTSGANVLTF
TRBV6-5	TRBD1	NA	TRBJ2-7	TGTGCCAGCAGCCTAGCCCGACAGGGGACCTACGAGCAGTACTTC	CASSLARQGTYEQYF
TRBV28	NA	NA	TRBJ2-3	TGTGCCAGCAGCCTCCCGACGGTTCCTAGCACAGATACGCAGTATTTT	CASSLPTVPSTDTQYF
TRBV7-9	NA	NA	TRBJ2-7	TGTGCCAGCGGCACCTCAACGGGGCTAGCGAAGACCTACGAGCAGTACTTC	CASGTSTGLAKTYEQYF
TRBV28	NA	NA	TRBJ2-6	TGTGCCAGCAGTGACAGCTCTGGGGCCAACGTCCTGACTTTC	CASSDSSGANVLTF
TRBV29-1	NA	NA	TRBJ2-1	TGCAGCGTTGACCACAGGAGGAATGAGCAGTTCTTC	CSVDHRRNEQFF
TRBV29-1	NA	NA	TRBJ2-7	TGCAGCGTAGCTATGCCACGGGACGAGCAGTACTTC	CSVAMPRDEQYF
TRBV29-1	NA	few	TRBJ2-5	TGCAGCGTGGCCGGACGGCTAAAAGGGGAGACCCAGTACTTC	CSVAGRLKGETQYF
TRBV2	NA	NA	TRBJ2-7	TGTGCCAGCAGTGAAGAGGTCGGTTACGAGCAGTACTTC	CASSEEVGYEQYF
TRBV18	TRBD1	few	TRBJ1-2	TGTGCCAGCTCACCCCGGGACAGCATTTATGGCTACACCTTC	CASSPRDSIYGYTF
TRBV11-2	TRBD2	few	TRBJ2-1	TGTGCCAGCAGCTTCTGGGCGGGAGGCTGGCAGTTCTTC	CASSFWAGGWQFF
TRBV27	NA	few	TRBJ1-2	TGTGCTACTAGAGGGTCGGGTAACTATGGCTACACCTTC	CATRGSGNYGYTF
TRBV20-1	NA	NA	TRBJ1-1	TGCAGTGCTAGTTCGGCTGAAGCTTTCTTT	CSASSAEAFF
TRBV9	NA	few	TRBJ2-2	TGTGCCAGCAGCGGATCCGCGAACACCGGGGAGCTGTTTTTT	CASSGSANTGELFF
TRBV15	NA	NA	TRBJ2-7	TGTGCCACCAGCAGCGCTGGGGGCGAGCAGTACTTC	CATSSAGGEQYF
TRBV27	TRBD1	NA	TRBJ2-5	TGTGCCAGCAGTCTCCGGACAGGTGGACAGGGGGAGACCCAGTACTTC	CASSLRTGGQGETQYF
TRBV19	NA	few	TRBJ1-5	TGTGCCAGCACCGACAGGACGGGCCAGCCCCAGCATTTT	CASTDRTGQPQHF
TRBV7-6	NA	NA	TRBJ1-1	TGTGCCAGCAGCTCGCGACAGATGAACACTGAAGCTTTCTTT	CASSSRQMNTEAFF
TRBV28	NA	NA	TRBJ2-1	TGTGCCAGCAGTTTAGCCGGGAGAAGGGGTGAGCAGTTCTTC	CASSLAGRRGEQFF
TRBV29-1	TRBD1	few	TRBJ2-5	TGCAGCGTTGAGCTTGACAGGGGAGAGACCCAGTACTTC	CSVELDRGETQYF
TRBV10-3	TRBD2	NA	TRBJ2-7	TGTGCCATCAGTGGGGGAGGGGACGAGCAGTACTTC	CAISGGGDEQYF
TRBV29-1	NA	NA	TRBJ2-5	TGCAGTACCGACAGGCAACAAGAGACCCAGTACTTC	CSTDRQQETQYF
TRBV7-9	TRBD2	few	TRBJ2-3	TGTGCCAGCAGCCCCGGGACTAGCGGGACCTACACAGATACGCAGTATTTT	CASSPGTSGTYTDTQYF
TRBV14	NA	NA	TRBJ2-1	TGTGCCAGCAGCCAATCGTTTGGGGGAGTGGTCCGGCAGTTCTTC	CASSQSFGGVVRQFF
TRBV9	TRBD1	few	TRBJ2-5	TGTGCCAGCAGCGCAGGGACAGGGGAATCGGAGACCCAGTACTTC	CASSAGTGESETQYF
TRBV29-1	NA	few	TRBJ1-1	TGCAGCGGGCGGAGGGGGGCGAACACTGAAGCTTTCTTT	CSGRRGANTEAFF
TRBV5-4	TRBD2	few	TRBJ2-3	TGTGCCAGCAGCCATATTAGCGGGATGACACAGGGTACGCAGTATTTT	CASSHISGMTQGTQYF
TRBV30	NA	NA	TRBJ2-7	TGTGCCTGGAGTTTCTCCCACGAGCAGTACTTC	CAWSFSHEQYF
TRBV29-1	NA	NA	TRBJ2-3	TGCAGCACTACGGGGGCAGGGGTCACAGATACGCAGTATTTT	CSTTGAGVTDTQYF
TRBV29-1	TRBD2	few	TRBJ2-1	TGCAGCGTTGGGTGGGGGACTAGCGGGAGAAATGAGCAGTTCTTC	CSVGWGTSGRNEQFF
TRBV28	NA	NA	TRBJ2-7	TGTGCCAGCAGTTTTACGGGGATCTCCCACGAGCAGTACTTC	CASSFTGISHEQYF
TRBV30	NA	NA	TRBJ1-1	TGTGCCTGGAGGAACAGGGTTAACACTGAAGCTTTCTTT	CAWRNRVNTEAFF
TRBV11-2	NA	few	TRBJ2-3	TGTGCCAGCAGCTTACAGGCCGCAGATACGCAGTATTTT	CASSLQAADTQYF
TRBV11-2	TRBD2	NA	TRBJ2-3	TGTGCCAGCACCCAACTAGCGAGGAGTGCAGATACGCAGTATTTT	CASTQLARSADTQYF